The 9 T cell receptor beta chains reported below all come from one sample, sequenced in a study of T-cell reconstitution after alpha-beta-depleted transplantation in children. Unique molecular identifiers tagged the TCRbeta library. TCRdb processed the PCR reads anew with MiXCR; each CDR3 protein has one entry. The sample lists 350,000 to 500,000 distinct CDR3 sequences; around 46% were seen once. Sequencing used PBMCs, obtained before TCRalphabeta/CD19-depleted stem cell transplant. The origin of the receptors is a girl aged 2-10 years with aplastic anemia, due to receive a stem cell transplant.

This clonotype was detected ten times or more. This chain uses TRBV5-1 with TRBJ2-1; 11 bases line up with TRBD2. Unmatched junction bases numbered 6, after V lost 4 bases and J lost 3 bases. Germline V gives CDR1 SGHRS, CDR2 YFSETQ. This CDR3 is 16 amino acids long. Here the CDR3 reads CASSPITSGSYNEQFF. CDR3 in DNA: TGCGCCAGCAGCCCCATCACTAGCGGGAGCTACAATGAGCAGTTCTTC. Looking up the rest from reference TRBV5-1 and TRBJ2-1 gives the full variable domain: KAGVTQTPRYLIKTRGQQVTLSCSPISGHRSVSWYQQTPGQGLQFLFEYFSETQRNKGNFPGRFSGRQFSNSRSEMNVSTLELGDSALYLCASSPITSGSYNEQFFGPGTRLTVL.

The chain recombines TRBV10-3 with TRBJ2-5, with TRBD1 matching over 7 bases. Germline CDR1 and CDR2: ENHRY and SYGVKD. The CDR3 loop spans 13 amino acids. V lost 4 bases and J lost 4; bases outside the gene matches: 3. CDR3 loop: CAISGAGGETQYF. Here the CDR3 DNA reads TGTGCCATCAGTGGGGCAGGGGGAGAGACCCAGTACTTC.

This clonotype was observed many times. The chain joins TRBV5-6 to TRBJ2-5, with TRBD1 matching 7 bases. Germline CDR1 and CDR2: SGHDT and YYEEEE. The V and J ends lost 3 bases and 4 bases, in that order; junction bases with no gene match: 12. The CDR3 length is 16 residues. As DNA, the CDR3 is TGTGCCAGCAGCTGGGGCGGTGGCAGGGGGTCAGAGACCCAGTACTTC. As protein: CASSWGGGRGSETQYF.

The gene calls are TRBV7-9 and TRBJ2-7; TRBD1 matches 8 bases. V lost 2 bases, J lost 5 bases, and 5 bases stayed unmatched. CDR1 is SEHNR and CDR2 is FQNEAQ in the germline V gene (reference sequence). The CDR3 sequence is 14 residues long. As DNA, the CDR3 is TGTGCCAGCAGCTTATGGGACAGGATACACGAGCAGTACTTC. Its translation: CASSLWDRIHEQYF.

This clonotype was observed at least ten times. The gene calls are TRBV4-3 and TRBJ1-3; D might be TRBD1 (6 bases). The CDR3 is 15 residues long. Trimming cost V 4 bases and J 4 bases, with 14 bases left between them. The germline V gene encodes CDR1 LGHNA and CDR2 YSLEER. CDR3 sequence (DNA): TGCGCCAGCAGCCTCAAGGGGGGAATCGGAAACACCATATATTTT. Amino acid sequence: CASSLKGGIGNTIYF.

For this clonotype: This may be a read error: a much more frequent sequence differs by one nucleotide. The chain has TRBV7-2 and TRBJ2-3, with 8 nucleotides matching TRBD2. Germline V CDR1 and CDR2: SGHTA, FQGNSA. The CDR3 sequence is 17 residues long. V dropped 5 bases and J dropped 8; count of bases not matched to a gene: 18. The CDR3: CASSIPPTSERRSTQYF. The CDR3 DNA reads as TGTGCCAGCAGCATTCCCCCGACTAGCGAGAGGCGGAGTACGCAGTATTTT.

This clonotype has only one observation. CDR3 sequence (DNA): TGTGCCAGCAGCCTGGGGAGAGGAAAACTGTTTTTT. Translated, it gives CASSLGRGKLFF. V gene TRBV5-6 combines with J gene TRBJ1-4; D remains ambiguous. V lost 4 bases and J 10 bases, leaving 11 bases between the germline ends. The CDR3 covers 12 residues. Germline loops: CDR1 SGHDT, CDR2 YYEEEE. The full variable domain, rest sourced from reference TRBV5-6 and TRBJ1-4, is DAGVTQSPTHLIKTRGQQVTLRCSPKSGHDTVSWYQQALGQGPQFIFQYYEEEERQRGNFPDRFSGHQFPNYSSELNVNALLLGDSALYLCASSLGRGKLFFGSGTQLSVL.

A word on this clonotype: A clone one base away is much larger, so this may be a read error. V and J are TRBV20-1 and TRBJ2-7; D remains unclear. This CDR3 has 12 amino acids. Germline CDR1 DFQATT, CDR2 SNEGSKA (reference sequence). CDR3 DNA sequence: TGCCGTGCTATCCGTTCGGGCCACGAGCAGTACTTC. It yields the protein CRAIRSGHEQYF.

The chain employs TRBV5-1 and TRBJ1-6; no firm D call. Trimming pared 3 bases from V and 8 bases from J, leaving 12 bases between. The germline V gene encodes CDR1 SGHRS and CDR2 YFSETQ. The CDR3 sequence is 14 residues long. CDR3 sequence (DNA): TGCGCCAGCAGCTCGGATCTGGGTTATTCACCCCTCCACTTT. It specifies CASSSDLGYSPLHF.